The TCR beta chain described here comes from a study of Graves' ophthalmopathy and Graves' hyperthyroidism. Background on the study: Peripheral blood (taken before any treatment) was collected at initial diagnosis.

Donors with ophthalmopathy: moderate-to-severe activity, CAS ≥3, NOSPECS ≥4, duration under 3 months. The PBMCs originated from roughly 11 ml of fresh peripheral blood. Whole-study results and caveats: Ophthalmopathy versus stable hyperthyroidism: 13-signature model gave around 85% sensitivity, 65% to 82% specificity.

Concerning this clonotype: The antigen is unknown.

Using RNA transcripts, the TCR beta CDR3 regions were amplified. First-round RT-PCR with HTBI primers preceded a second-round multiplex PCR. TCRdb fed the multiplex PCR reads into MiXCR, producing one record per CDR3 protein. The data show around 670,000 distinct CDR3 sequences, about 44% seen once. The CDR3 contains 14 residues. V shed 6 bases, J shed 10 bases, and the junction held 13 bases outside the gene matches. The chain uses TRBV12-3 or TRBV12-4 and TRBJ1-2, with 8 bases lining up with TRBD1. The sample taken for sequencing was peripheral blood. The receptor comes from an adult man with Graves' ophthalmopathy. The DNA for the CDR3 is TGTGCCAGCAGCCTTATCGGACAGGGTTCACACTACACCTTC. Its translation is CASSLIGQGSHYTF.